This T cell receptor beta chain was identified during a study of T-cell reconstitution after alpha-beta-depleted transplantation in children. Germline V gene lookup returns CDR1 MDHEN and CDR2 SYDVKM. V was pared by 5 bases and J by 4 bases, with 14 bases between. CDR3 length: 15 residues. Study outcomes and limitations: Reported findings indicate that, about two months after transplant, alpha-beta T cells came from several hundred expanded clones, which were derived from non-depleted graft cells. T-cell counts and diversity were attributed mostly to newly produced T cells one year after transplant. Surviving recipient T cells and intrathymic progenitors accounted for some patients' high TCRbeta diversity at day 60.

Library preparation (for TCRbeta) was performed with unique molecular identifiers. TCRdb fed the PCR reads into MiXCR, producing one record per CDR3 protein. This table has about 440,000 distinct CDR3 sequences, around 46% appearing once. Of note for this clonotype: Its antigen is unknown.

This receptor was identified in a girl between 2 and 10 years old with aplastic anemia, due to receive a stem cell transplant. The sequences come from PBMCs, collected before TCRalphabeta/CD19-depleted stem cell transplant. The rearrangement links TRBV28 to TRBJ2-2; D perhaps matches TRBD1 (5 bases). For the CDR3, the DNA is TGTGCCAGCAGTCCGCCACACAGGAGCACCGGGGAGCTGTTTTTT. Its protein is CASSPPHRSTGELFF.